Below, one T cell receptor beta chain is given with its context. Its antigen specificity is not known. Per-nucleotide qualities are absent, and no much larger clonotype sits a single base away. Sequenced using an Illumina NovaSeq 6000. TCRalpha and TCRbeta cDNA libraries were built by 5'RACE with constant-segment primers, adding sample barcodes and unique molecular identifiers. Trizol reagent was used to extract RNA from every sample. Libraries were amplified in two PCR steps, with a second sample barcode and Illumina TruSeq adapters added in the second step. The libraries were sequenced on an Illumina NovaSeq using 2 x 150 bp paired-end reads. The published analysis was carried out like this. The reads were demultiplexed and collapsed into UMI-guided consensus sequences using migec v1.2.7. Using mixcr v2.1.11, UMI consensuses were aligned to TRA and TRB V and J templates and then assembled into clonotypes. Clonotypes were classified as expanded or contracted when called significant by both edgeR and NoisET, with noise models trained on biological replicates. For edgeR calls, a false discovery rate-adjusted p below 0.01 and a log2 fold-change threshold of 1 were applied. As an exploratory analysis of dynamics, max-normalized trajectories of the 1000 most abundant clonotypes were examined by PCA with hierarchical clustering. Separately sequenced CD4+ and CD8+ repertoires were used to assign a CD4 or CD8 phenotype to each responding clone. Using fastp trimming at Q25 and MiXCR clonotype assembly, TCRdb reanalyzed the public sequencing data and kept in-frame beta chains. When rows share a CDR3 protein, they turn into one entry using the most common DNA and genes. The V and J calls shown here were made by TCRdb, not taken from the authors' results. The sample table shows over 500,000 distinct CDR3 sequences, and around 15% are seen once. Jointly, the top ten make up about 7.4% of the sample.

This record belongs to a study of T-cell memory formation after mild COVID-19 (dated by TCRdb to 2020 to 2023). In the study overall: TCR sequence clusters from the two donors were largely donor specific. T-cell clones expanding and contracting after mild COVID-19 in a couple of donors were tracked by longitudinal TCRalpha and TCRbeta repertoire sequencing. Two young, previously healthy adult volunteers, one female and one male, were included in the cohort. The paper's findings and limits, for the study overall: Some responding clones were detected in pre-infection memory, suggesting pre-existing cross-reactive memory T cells joined the SARS-CoV-2 response. Contracting CD4+ clones were found mainly in CM and EM memory subsets, while CD8+ clones were enriched in EMRA. Clones that contracted from day 15 to 85 showed balanced CD4/CD8 phenotypes, whereas a second wave of clones that expanded from day 15 to 37 leaned towards CD4+. Only a couple of mild cases were covered in the study, and larger cohorts including severe cases with pre-infection samples were considered necessary. Whether the second-wave clones peaking on day 37 were SARS-CoV-2 specific was not confirmed.

From a lookup of the germline V gene (reference sequence), CDR1 and CDR2 are DFQATT and SNEGSKA. Counted from cysteine to phenylalanine, this CDR3 has 18 amino acids. The entry retains the CDR3 DNA only, 54 bases that are in frame from base 1. Germline trimming amounts to 5 bases on V and 6 bases on J, with 19 as the count of junction bases outside the gene matches. Ficoll-Paque density gradient centrifugation was used to isolate PBMCs. Recombination joined TRBV20-1 with TRBJ2-3; TRBD2 aligns with 11 central bases. This clonotype was obtained from an adult woman who had mild COVID-19 (a few samples of this study predate the infection). The sample titles of this study are shuffled in the database, so cell type and time point are left out; the donor was told from shared clones. Sequencing was done on a sample of PBMCs or a T cell subset sorted from them (not recorded which). The DNA sequence reads TGCAGTGCTCTTACTTTATCCTCTAGCGGGGGGCTTCAGGATACGCAGTATTTT. Its translation reads: CSALTLSSSGGLQDTQYF.